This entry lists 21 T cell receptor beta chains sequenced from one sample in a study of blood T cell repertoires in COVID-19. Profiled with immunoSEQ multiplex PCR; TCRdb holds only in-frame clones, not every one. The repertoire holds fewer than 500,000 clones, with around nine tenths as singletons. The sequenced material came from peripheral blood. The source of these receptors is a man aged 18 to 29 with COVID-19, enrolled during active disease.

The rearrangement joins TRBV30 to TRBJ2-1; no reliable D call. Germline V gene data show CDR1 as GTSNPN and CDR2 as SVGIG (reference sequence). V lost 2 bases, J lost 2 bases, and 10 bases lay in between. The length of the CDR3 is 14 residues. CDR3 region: CAWSLESAYNEQFF. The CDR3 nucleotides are TGTGCCTGGAGTTTGGAGTCCGCCTACAATGAGCAGTTCTTC.

DNA of the CDR3: TGTGCCAGCAGCCAAGAACGGTCATCCTCCTACAATGAGCAGTTCTTC. Encoded protein: CASSQERSSSYNEQFF. This chain connects TRBV3-1 (or the pseudogene TRBV3-2) to TRBJ2-1; the D is unclear. CDR1 and CDR2 (germline): LGHDT, YNNKEL (reference sequence). V shed 0 bases and J shed 0 bases, with 9 bases lying between them. CDR3 length: 16 residues.

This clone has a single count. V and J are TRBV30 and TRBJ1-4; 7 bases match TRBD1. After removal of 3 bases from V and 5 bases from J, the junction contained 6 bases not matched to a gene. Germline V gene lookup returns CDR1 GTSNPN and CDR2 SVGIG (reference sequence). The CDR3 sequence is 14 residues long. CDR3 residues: CAWRVPGGNEKLFF. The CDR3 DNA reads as TGTGCCTGGAGGGTACCAGGGGGGAATGAAAAACTGTTTTTT.

Written as DNA, the CDR3 is TGTGCCAGCAGCACGGGTAAGGGAGACGGCAATCAGCCCCAGCATTTT. This translates into CASSTGKGDGNQPQHF. The gene calls are TRBV21-1 and TRBJ1-5. TRBV21-1 is tagged as a pseudogene. The CDR3 loop spans 16 amino acids.

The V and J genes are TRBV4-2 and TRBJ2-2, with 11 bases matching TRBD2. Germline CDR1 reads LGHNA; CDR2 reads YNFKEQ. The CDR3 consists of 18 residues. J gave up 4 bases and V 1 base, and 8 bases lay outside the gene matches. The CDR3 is CASSQAGVAGGLTGELFF. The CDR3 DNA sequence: TGTGCCAGCAGCCAAGCGGGCGTAGCGGGAGGGCTCACCGGGGAGCTGTTTTTT.

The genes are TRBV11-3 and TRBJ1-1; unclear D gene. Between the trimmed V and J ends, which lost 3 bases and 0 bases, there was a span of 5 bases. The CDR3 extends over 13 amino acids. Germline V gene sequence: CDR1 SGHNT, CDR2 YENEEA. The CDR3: CASSFDMNTEAFF. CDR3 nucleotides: TGTGCCAGCAGCTTTGACATGAACACTGAAGCTTTCTTT.

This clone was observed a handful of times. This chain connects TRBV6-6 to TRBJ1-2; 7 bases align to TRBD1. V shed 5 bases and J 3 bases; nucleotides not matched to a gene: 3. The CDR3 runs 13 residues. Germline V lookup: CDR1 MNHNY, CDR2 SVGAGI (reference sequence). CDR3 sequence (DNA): TGTGCCAGCAGTGAGGGACAGTACTATGGCTACACCTTC. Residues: CASSEGQYYGYTF.

This chain's CDR3 is CSVHSSYNEQFF. The DNA of the CDR3 is TGCAGCGTCCATTCCTCCTACAATGAGCAGTTCTTC. V usage is TRBV29-1 and J usage is TRBJ2-1; no clear D gene. CDR1 and CDR2 (germline): SQVTM, ANQGSEA. Trimming removed 6 bases at V and 0 bases at J, with 6 bases between. The CDR3 length is 12 residues.

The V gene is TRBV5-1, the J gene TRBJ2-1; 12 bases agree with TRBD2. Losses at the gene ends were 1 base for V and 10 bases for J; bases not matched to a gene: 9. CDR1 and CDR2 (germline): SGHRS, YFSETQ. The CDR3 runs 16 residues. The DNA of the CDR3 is TGCGCCAGCAGCTTGTTGCTAGCGGGAGGGGGAAGGGAGCAGTTCTTC. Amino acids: CASSLLLAGGGREQFF.

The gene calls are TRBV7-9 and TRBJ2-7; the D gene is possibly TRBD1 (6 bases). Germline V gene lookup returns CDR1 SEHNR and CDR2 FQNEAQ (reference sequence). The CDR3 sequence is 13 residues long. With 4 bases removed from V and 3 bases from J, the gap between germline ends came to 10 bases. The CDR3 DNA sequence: TGTGCCAGCAGCTCAGGACAGTTCTACGAGCAGTACTTC. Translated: CASSSGQFYEQYF.

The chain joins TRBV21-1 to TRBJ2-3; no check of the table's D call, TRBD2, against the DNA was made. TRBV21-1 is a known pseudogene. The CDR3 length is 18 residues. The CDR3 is CASSLTSGRSGSTDTQYF. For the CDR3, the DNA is TGTGCCAGCAGTTTAACTAGCGGGAGGTCGGGAAGCACAGATACGCAGTATTTT.

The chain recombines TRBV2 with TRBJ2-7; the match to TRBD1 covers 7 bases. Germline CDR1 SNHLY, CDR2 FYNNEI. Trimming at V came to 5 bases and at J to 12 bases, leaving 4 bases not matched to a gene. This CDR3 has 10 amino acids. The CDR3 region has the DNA TGTGCCAGCAGTACCGGGACAGCGTACTTC. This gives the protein CASSTGTAYF. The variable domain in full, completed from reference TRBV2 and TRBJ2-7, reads EPEVTQTPSHQVTQMGQEVILRCVPISNHLYFYWYRQILGQKVEFLVSFYNNEISEKSEIFDDQFSVERPDGSNFTLKIRSTKLEDSAMYFCASSTGTAYFGPGTRLTVT.

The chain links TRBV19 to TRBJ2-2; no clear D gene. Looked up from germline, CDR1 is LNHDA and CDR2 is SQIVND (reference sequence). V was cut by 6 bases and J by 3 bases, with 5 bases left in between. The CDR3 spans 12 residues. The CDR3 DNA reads TGTGCCAGTAGGGCGGACACCGGGGAGCTGTTTTTT. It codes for CASRADTGELFF.

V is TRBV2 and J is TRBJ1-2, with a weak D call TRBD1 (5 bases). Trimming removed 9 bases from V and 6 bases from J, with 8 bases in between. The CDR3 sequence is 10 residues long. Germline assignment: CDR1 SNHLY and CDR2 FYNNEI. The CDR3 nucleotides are TGTGCCAGATCGACAGATGGCTACACCTTC. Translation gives CARSTDGYTF.

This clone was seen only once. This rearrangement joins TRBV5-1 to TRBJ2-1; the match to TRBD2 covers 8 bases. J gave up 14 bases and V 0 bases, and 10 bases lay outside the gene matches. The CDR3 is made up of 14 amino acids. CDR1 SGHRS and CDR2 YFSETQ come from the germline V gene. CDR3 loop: CASSLASSGSEKFF. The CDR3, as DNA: TGCGCCAGCAGCTTGGCCTCGAGCGGGAGCGAGAAGTTCTTC.

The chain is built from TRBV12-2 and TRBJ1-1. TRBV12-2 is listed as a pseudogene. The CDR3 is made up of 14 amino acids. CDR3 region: CASRLVDRGSEAFF. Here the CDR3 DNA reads TGTGCAAGTCGCTTAGTTGACCGAGGGTCTGAAGCTTTCTTT.

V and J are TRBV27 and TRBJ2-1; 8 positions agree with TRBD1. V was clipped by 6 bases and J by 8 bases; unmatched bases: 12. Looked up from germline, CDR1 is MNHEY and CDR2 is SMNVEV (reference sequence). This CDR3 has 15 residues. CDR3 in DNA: TGTGCCAGCAGCCCCCCGGACAGGGTGGGGGATGAGCAGTTCTTC. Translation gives CASSPPDRVGDEQFF.

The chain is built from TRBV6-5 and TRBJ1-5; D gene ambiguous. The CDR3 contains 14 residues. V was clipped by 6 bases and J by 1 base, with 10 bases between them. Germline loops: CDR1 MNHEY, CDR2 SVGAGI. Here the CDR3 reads CASSRHGSNQPQHF. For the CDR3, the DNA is TGTGCCAGCAGCAGACATGGGAGCAATCAGCCCCAGCATTTT.

The CDR3 is CASTPSNRETQYF. For the CDR3, the DNA is TGTGCCAGCACTCCCTCAAATCGGGAGACCCAGTACTTC. This chain joins TRBV6-6 and TRBJ2-5; D ambiguous. The CDR3 length is 13 residues. Trimming took 7 bases from V and 5 from J, leaving 14 bases between them. Germline CDR1 and CDR2: MNHNY and SVGAGI (reference sequence).

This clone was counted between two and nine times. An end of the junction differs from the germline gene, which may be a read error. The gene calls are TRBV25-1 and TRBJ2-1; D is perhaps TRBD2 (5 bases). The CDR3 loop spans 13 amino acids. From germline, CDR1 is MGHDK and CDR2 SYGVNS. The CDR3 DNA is TGTGCCAGCGGTCAGGACTCCAACAATGAGCAGTTCTTC. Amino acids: CASGQDSNNEQFF.

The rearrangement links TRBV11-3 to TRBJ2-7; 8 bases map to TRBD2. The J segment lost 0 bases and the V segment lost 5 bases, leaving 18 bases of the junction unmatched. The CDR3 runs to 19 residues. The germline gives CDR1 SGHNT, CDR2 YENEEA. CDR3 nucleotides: TGTGCCAGCAGCCCATTCGGTGGGCCTAGCGGGTCCTCCTCCTACGAGCAGTACTTC. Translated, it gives CASSPFGGPSGSSSYEQYF.